Below are 22 T cell receptor beta chains sequenced from a single sample in a study of blood T cell repertoires in COVID-19. Measured with immunoSEQ multiplex PCR; TCRdb has only the in-frame clones, and not every one. The sample has fewer than 350,000 clones; 81% are singletons. The sample taken for sequencing was peripheral blood. All receptors come from a woman aged 55 to 70 with active or convalescent COVID-19.

The chain is built from TRBV6-5 and TRBJ2-3; no reliable D call. Germline-derived CDR1 and CDR2 are MNHEY and SVGAGI. This CDR3 comprises 14 residues. V shed 6 bases and J shed 3 bases, with 13 bases lying between them. The CDR3 loop reads CASSPGRWTDTQYF. Written as DNA, the CDR3 is TGTGCCAGCAGCCCCGGTCGCTGGACAGATACGCAGTATTTT.

The gene calls are TRBV7-2 and TRBJ2-1, with D perhaps TRBD2 (5 bases). The V end lost 2 bases, the J end lost 5 bases, and 13 bases lay between the germline ends. From germline, CDR1 is SGHTA and CDR2 FQGNSA. There are 15 residues in the CDR3. DNA for the CDR3: TGTGCCAGCAGCTTATGGGCTAGCCGGAACAATGAGCAGTTCTTC. This translates into CASSLWASRNNEQFF.

The chain carries TRBV11-2 and TRBJ1-1, with D possibly being TRBD1 (5 bases). Trimming took off 1 base at V and 3 bases at J, with 21 bases between the two ends. The germline V gene has CDR1 SGHAT and CDR2 FQNNGV. CDR3 size: 18 residues. For the CDR3, the DNA is TGTGCCAGCAGCTTAGTAGCCCGATGGGGGGTGGCGGACACTGAAGCTTTCTTT. It specifies CASSLVARWGVADTEAFF.

This clone was observed a handful of times. The same CDR3 arises from other DNA sequences in this sample as well. This chain uses TRBV5-1 with TRBJ2-2; 11 bases agree with TRBD2. The CDR3 contains 16 residues. CDR1 is SGHRS and CDR2 is YFSETQ in the germline V gene. The V and J ends lost 3 bases and 1 base, in that order; junction bases with no gene match: 2. The CDR3 region has the DNA TGCGCCAGCAGCTCGCTAGCGGGGGGGAACACCGGGGAGCTGTTTTTT. Protein: CASSSLAGGNTGELFF.

The rearrangement uses TRBV15 and TRBJ1-5; 9 nucleotides agree with TRBD1. There are 15 residues in the CDR3. V gave up 4 bases and J gave up 6 bases; unmatched junction bases: 7. The germline CDR1 and CDR2 sequences are LNHNV and YYDKDF (reference sequence). The CDR3 DNA sequence: TGTGCCACCAGCAAACTAACAGGGGGCCTTCAGCCCCAGCATTTT. It specifies CATSKLTGGLQPQHF. The full variable domain, its missing parts supplied by reference TRBV15 and TRBJ1-5, is DAMVIQNPRYQVTQFGKPVTLSCSQTLNHNVMYWYQQKSSQAPKLLFHYYDKDFNNEADTPDNFQSRRPNTSFCFLDIRSPGLGDTAMYLCATSKLTGGLQPQHFGDGTRLSIL.

The V and J genes are TRBV5-6 and TRBJ2-2; D unresolved. V was trimmed by 4 bases and J by 6 bases, leaving 16 bases between them. Germline CDR1 SGHDT, CDR2 YYEEEE. The CDR3 is 15 amino acids. In nucleotides, the CDR3 is TGTGCCAGCAGCGCCTTTCTCGTACTGGCCGGGGAGCTGTTTTTT. Its translation: CASSAFLVLAGELFF.

This clone was counted between two and nine times. CDR3 DNA sequence: TGTGCCAGCAGCGAAGAGCGGGGGACCTACTACGAGCAGTACTTC. Translating gives CASSEERGTYYEQYF. The genes are TRBV11-2 and TRBJ2-7, with TRBD2 matching 8 bases. This CDR3 spans 15 amino acids. The J segment lost 3 bases and the V segment lost 5 bases, leaving 9 bases of the junction unmatched. Per the germline V gene, CDR1 is SGHAT and CDR2 is FQNNGV.

The chain combines TRBV5-4 with TRBJ2-1; 7 bases fit TRBD1. Unmatched junction bases numbered 11, after V lost 3 bases and J lost 5 bases. From germline, CDR1 is SGHNT and CDR2 YYREEE (reference sequence). The CDR3 covers 16 residues. The CDR3 sequence is CASSWGTVGGNNEQFF. CDR3 nucleotides: TGTGCCAGCAGCTGGGGGACAGTTGGCGGAAACAATGAGCAGTTCTTC. Variable domain in full (rest from reference TRBV5-4 and TRBJ2-1): ETGVTQSPTHLIKTRGQQVTLRCSSQSGHNTVSWYQQALGQGPQFIFQYYREEENGRGNFPPRFSGLQFPNYSSELNVNALELDDSALYLCASSWGTVGGNNEQFFGPGTRLTVL.

The J gene is TRBJ1-3, the V gene TRBV5-1, with D unresolved. The V and J ends lost 0 bases and 0 bases respectively, with 16 bases between them. This CDR3 comprises 18 residues. Germline V gene data show CDR1 as SGHRS and CDR2 as YFSETQ. DNA of the CDR3: TGCGCCAGCAGCTTGGGGCTCCCTAGACGGAACTCTGGAAACACCATATATTTT. Protein product: CASSLGLPRRNSGNTIYF.

The chain recombines TRBV5-6 with TRBJ2-3; 8 bases line up with TRBD2. CDR1 SGHDT and CDR2 YYEEEE come from the germline V gene. This CDR3 is 14 amino acids long. V trimming: 0 bases; J trimming: 3 bases; junction bases outside the gene matches: 0. The CDR3 DNA reads TGTGCCAGCAGCTTGGCGGGGGGGACAGATACGCAGTATTTT. The encoded protein is CASSLAGGTDTQYF.

The V and J genes are TRBV7-9 and TRBJ1-4; a weak D match, TRBD1 (5 bases). Germline lookup yields CDR1 SEHNR and CDR2 FQNEAQ (reference sequence). This CDR3 has 15 amino acids. Deletions cut 1 base from V and 0 bases from J, with 6 bases between. Here the CDR3 reads CASSLVGATNEKLFF. CDR3 DNA sequence: TGTGCCAGCAGCTTAGTAGGGGCAACTAATGAAAAACTGTTTTTT.

The CDR3 region is CASTSGTGNDGYTF. The CDR3 DNA sequence: TGTGCCAGCACCTCAGGTACAGGAAACGATGGCTACACCTTC. The chain uses TRBV7-8 and TRBJ1-2; weak D call: TRBD1 (5 bases). The CDR3 is 14 amino acids. The germline V gene encodes CDR1 SGHVS and CDR2 FQNEAQ. The V and J ends lost 7 bases and 6 bases respectively, with 18 bases between them.

The chain joins TRBV7-9 to TRBJ1-6, with a tentative D call TRBD1 (6 bases). The CDR3 extends over 14 amino acids. Looked up from germline, CDR1 is SEHNR and CDR2 is FQNEAQ (reference sequence). V gave up 3 bases and J gave up 6 bases, with 9 bases separating them. CDR3 sequence: CASSFGQLNSPLHF. CDR3 in DNA: TGTGCCAGCAGCTTCGGACAGCTTAATTCACCCCTCCACTTT.

The rearrangement joins TRBV10-2 to TRBJ1-1; D gene unclear. Trimming stripped 2 bases from V and 3 bases from J, with 13 bases between. Germline V lookup: CDR1 WSHSY, CDR2 SAAADI. The CDR3 runs 15 residues. Written as DNA, the CDR3 is TGCGCCAGCAGTGAGCGGAGAGTCTGGGACACTGAAGCTTTCTTT. It yields the protein CASSERRVWDTEAFF.

The J gene is TRBJ2-1, the V gene TRBV27, with TRBD1 identical over 8 bases. V lost 7 bases and J lost 0; bases outside the gene matches: 5. CDR3 length: 15 amino acids. Looked up from germline, CDR1 is MNHEY and CDR2 is SMNVEV (reference sequence). CDR3 DNA: TGTGCCAGCAAAAGACAGGGGAGCTCCTACAATGAGCAGTTCTTC. It translates to CASKRQGSSYNEQFF.

The chain uses TRBV19 and TRBJ2-5, with TRBD1 as a possible D gene (5 bases). V was cut by 3 bases and J by 10 bases, with 21 bases left in between. CDR1 is LNHDA, CDR2 SQIVND, per germline (reference sequence). The CDR3 totals 15 residues. The DNA of the CDR3 is TGTGCCAGTAGTATTGCCCCGCAGGGTCAAGTGATCCAGTACTTC. This encodes CASSIAPQGQVIQYF.

The rearrangement joins TRBV6-4 to TRBJ2-3; 8 bases agree with TRBD1. Germline V CDR1 and CDR2: MRHNA, SNTAGT. Trimming took 5 bases from V and 4 from J; bases not matched to a gene: 5. The CDR3 has 14 amino acids. The CDR3 loop is CASSNGQGPDTQYF. The DNA for the CDR3 is TGTGCCAGCAGTAACGGACAGGGCCCAGATACGCAGTATTTT.

V is TRBV3-1 (or the pseudogene TRBV3-2) and J is TRBJ1-2; D is possibly TRBD1 (5 bases). CDR3 length equals 14 residues. With 4 bases removed from V and 4 bases from J, the gap between germline ends came to 13 bases. Germline V CDR1 and CDR2: LGHDT, YNNKEL (reference sequence). The CDR3 DNA sequence: TGTGCCAGCAGCCCGGGGGTCGGGGGCTATGGCTACACCTTC. Its protein is CASSPGVGGYGYTF.

The J gene is TRBJ1-2, the V gene TRBV27, with D possibly TRBD1 on 6 matching bases. CDR1 and CDR2 (germline): MNHEY, SMNVEV (reference sequence). V was pared by 8 bases and J by 0 bases, with 16 bases between. The CDR3 has 15 amino acids. CDR3 loop: CASGGRQVSNYGYTF. CDR3 DNA: TGTGCCAGCGGGGGACGACAGGTTTCTAACTATGGCTACACCTTC.

CDR3 bases: TGTGCCAGCAGCGAGACAGGGTACGGAAACACCATATATTTT. This translates into CASSETGYGNTIYF. The V gene is TRBV5-5, the J gene TRBJ1-3, with 7 bases identical to TRBD1. The germline gives CDR1 SGHKS, CDR2 YYEKEE (reference sequence). CDR3 length: 14 amino acids. V was pared by 4 bases and J by 4 bases, with 5 bases of the junction left unmatched.

The chain has TRBV18 and TRBJ1-1; TRBD1 matches 7 bases. This CDR3 is built from 16 residues. Germline values: CDR1 KGHSH, CDR2 LQKENI. V gave up 3 bases and J gave up 3 bases; unmatched junction bases: 10. DNA of the CDR3: TGTGCCAGCTCACCGGATCTCCGACAGGGCTACACTGAAGCTTTCTTT. Protein: CASSPDLRQGYTEAFF.

This chain joins TRBV5-1 and TRBJ2-1; possibly TRBD2 for D (6 bases). CDR1 is SGHRS, CDR2 YFSETQ, per germline. The CDR3 is 15 amino acids. V was pared by 0 bases and J by 6 bases, with 13 bases between. The DNA for the CDR3 is TGCGCCAGCAGCTTGGATTGGGGAGGTTCCAATGAGCAGTTCTTC. Translated, it gives CASSLDWGGSNEQFF. Looking up the rest from reference TRBV5-1 and TRBJ2-1 gives the full variable domain: KAGVTQTPRYLIKTRGQQVTLSCSPISGHRSVSWYQQTPGQGLQFLFEYFSETQRNKGNFPGRFSGRQFSNSRSEMNVSTLELGDSALYLCASSLDWGGSNEQFFGPGTRLTVL.